This record covers a single T cell receptor (beta chain). The antigen remains undetermined. Collected material from alopecia areata patients comprised lesional scalp punch biopsies and peripheral blood. Investigators isolated RNA and reverse transcribed it into cDNA to act as the sequencing template. The repertoire was sequenced with immunoSEQ multiplex PCR; TCRdb's copy has only in-frame clones and lacks some. This table holds about 130,000 clones, roughly three fifths found once. These data are taken from a study of CD8+ T cells in alopecia areata. The study, taken as a whole, reports: Lesional tissue from the scalp (especially in alopecia totalis/universalis) showed higher clonality than normal scalp.

Germline-derived CDR1 and CDR2 are SNHLY and FYNNEI. The trim removed 6 bases at V and 4 bases at J, leaving 8 bases unmatched. The CDR3 is 14 amino acids. This receptor was taken from a human donor with alopecia areata. The chain uses TRBV2 and TRBJ1-1, with 7 bases identical to TRBD1. Here the sequenced sample was CD4+ T cells sorted from blood, taken at week 0. The CDR3 sequence is CASRLDRETTEAFF. The CDR3 bases are TGTGCCAGCAGGCTTGACAGGGAGACCACTGAAGCTTTCTTT.